The T cell receptor (beta chain) described here comes from a study of beta chain features in type 1 diabetes. Overall study: Across all samples, some 110 million sorted cells were examined. General study points: Moderate yet significant TCRB CDR3 shortening was seen in Type 1 diabetes patients in all four CD4+ subsets. Patients and controls would be equally affected if PCR favored shorter templates. An over-representation of cells with high TCR expression could result from cDNA sequencing.

CD45RO/CCR7/CD25/CD127/CD95/CD27 sorting isolated CD4+ naive, central memory, regulatory and stem cell-like memory cells. Investigators reverse transcribed all isolated RNA, so they sequenced expressed TCRB transcripts. Measured with immunoSEQ multiplex PCR; TCRdb has only the in-frame clones, and not every one. This sample has some 350,000 clones, with around 10% found just once. The CDR3 has 17 residues. Germline lookup yields CDR1 MGHDK and CDR2 SYGVNS. With 1 base clipped from V and 8 bases from J, the junction kept 13 bases outside the gene matches. This clone was counted only a few times. Its specificity is not known.

The gene calls are TRBV25-1 and TRBJ2-1, with TRBD2 identical over 8 bases. Sequences were obtained from central memory CD4+ T cells from blood. The TCR sequence derives from a man aged 25 to 40 with type 1 diabetes. The CDR3 spells CASSEWGPAGGVDEQFF. CDR3 sequence (DNA): TGTGCCAGCAGTGAATGGGGGCCGGCGGGAGGAGTCGATGAGCAGTTCTTC.